The subject of this entry is one T cell receptor beta chain. What it binds is unknown. This record belongs to a study of cytomegalovirus exposure and HLA in healthy donors. Study conclusions and caveats: Later analysis indicated greater clonal expansion among HLA-associated TCR beta chains than among equally common other chains. Common viral pathogens seemed, in a later analysis, to connect with several of the most significant clusters.

V lost 5 bases to trimming and J lost 6 bases; unmatched junction nucleotides: 3. CDR3 length: 12 amino acids. The germline V gene has CDR1 SGHTA and CDR2 FQGNSA. 13 Jbeta primers and 60 Vbeta primers were used for the PCR. Measured with immunoSEQ multiplex PCR; TCRdb has only the in-frame clones, and not every one. This table has fewer than 60,000 clones, around three quarters appearing once. Sequences were obtained from PBMCs. The clonotype was recovered from a woman in her 40s in good health and CMV-seropositive. The chain couples TRBV7-2 to TRBJ1-2, with TRBD1 matching over 7 bases. CDR3 amino acids: CASSLDRDGYTF. DNA for the CDR3: TGTGCCAGCAGCCTTGACAGGGATGGCTACACCTTC.